This is a list of T cell receptor beta chains from one sample in a study of blood T cell repertoires in COVID-19. The method was immunoSEQ multiplex PCR; TCRdb's version includes in-frame clones alone and lacks a portion of them. The data contain 95,000 to 100,000 clones, around 92% of them seen just once; the ten biggest clones take up about 5.7%. The sample consisted of peripheral blood. The receptor source for this set is a man aged 50-60 years with active COVID-19. The CDR3 runs from the conserved cysteine through the conserved F or W. The D gene is left open where the match is weak. The size entry is marked missing in some rows and otherwise reads once, few, many or a size class.

TRBD2	-	TRBJ2-1	TRBV7-3	CASSSSGRYNEQFF	TGTGCCAGCAGCTCTAGCGGAAGATACAATGAGCAGTTCTTC
-	-	TRBJ1-4	TRBV5-4	CASSNDPGRMNEKLFF	TGTGCCAGCAGCAATGATCCTGGGAGGATGAATGAAAAACTGTTTTTT
TRBD2	-	TRBJ2-3	TRBV9	CASSPRTSGSLADTQYF	TGTGCCAGCAGCCCACGGACTAGCGGGAGCTTGGCAGATACGCAGTATTTT
-	once	TRBJ1-1	TRBV30	CAWAPGHQDTEAFF	TGTGCCTGGGCGCCGGGACATCAGGACACTGAAGCTTTCTTT
-	-	TRBJ2-7	TRBV2	CASGMQRADEQYF	TGTGCCAGTGGAATGCAGCGGGCAGACGAGCAGTACTTC
-	-	TRBJ1-2	TRBV5-1	CASSHGQPYGYTF	TGCGCCAGCAGCCACGGACAGCCCTATGGCTACACCTTC
-	-	TRBJ2-7	TRBV10-3	CAISEAGYEQYF	TGTGCCATCAGTGAGGCAGGCTACGAGCAGTACTTC
TRBD1	-	TRBJ2-1	TRBV18	CASLYREMGQASDEQFF	TGTGCCAGCCTATACCGGGAGATGGGACAGGCTTCTGATGAGCAGTTCTTC
TRBD2	once	TRBJ2-3	TRBV4-2	CASSQRAGSSTDTQYF	TGTGCCAGCAGCCAACGAGCGGGGTCTAGCACAGATACGCAGTATTTT
-	-	TRBJ2-1	TRBV7-3	CASSLGPSPFYNEQFF	TGTGCCAGCAGCTTAGGGCCTTCACCCTTTTACAATGAGCAGTTCTTC
-	-	TRBJ2-3	TRBV2	CASSEILATDTQYF	TGTGCCAGCAGTGAAATCCTAGCCACAGATACGCAGTATTTT
TRBD1	-	TRBJ2-7	TRBV28	CASRNRGLPTYEQYF	TGTGCCAGCAGAAACAGGGGCTTACCGACCTACGAGCAGTACTTC
TRBD1	-	TRBJ1-5	TRBV19	CASSPRQGTGNQPQHF	TGTGCCAGTAGTCCCAGACAGGGGACGGGCAATCAGCCCCAGCATTTT
-	-	TRBJ2-3	TRBV5-4	CASSFSPDTQYF	TGTGCCAGCAGTTTTTCCCCGGATACGCAGTATTTT
-	-	TRBJ2-1	TRBV5-1	CASSWARRADSYNEQFF	TGCGCCAGCAGCTGGGCTCGCCGAGCGGACTCCTACAATGAGCAGTTCTTC
TRBD2	-	TRBJ2-7	TRBV11-3	CASSRPRASGRGRSYEQYF	TGTGCCAGCAGCCGGCCCAGGGCTAGCGGGAGGGGTCGTTCCTACGAGCAGTACTTC
TRBD1	-	TRBJ1-2	TRBV9	CASSQRQGVYGYTF	TGTGCCAGCAGCCAACGACAGGGGGTCTATGGCTACACCTTC
-	-	TRBJ2-2	TRBV24-1	CATSDARGAPNTGELFF	TGTGCCACCAGTGATGCCCGTGGGGCGCCGAACACCGGGGAGCTGTTTTTT
-	once	TRBJ2-4	TRBV19	CASSIIPLGGKNIQYF	TGTGCCAGTAGTATTATCCCCTTGGGGGGAAAAAACATTCAGTACTTC
-	-	TRBJ2-2	TRBV6-5	CASRWTTGTGELFF	TGTGCCAGCCGCTGGACTACGGGCACCGGGGAGCTGTTTTTT
-	-	TRBJ2-5	TRBV4-1	CASSHVGREETQYF	TGCGCCAGCAGCCATGTGGGGCGAGAAGAGACCCAGTACTTC
TRBD1	-	TRBJ1-3	TRBV19	CASTPGQSTGNTIYF	TGTGCCAGTACTCCGGGACAGTCTACTGGAAACACCATATATTTT
TRBD2	-	TRBJ2-7	TRBV7-3	CASSLMGTSGEKYF	TGTGCCAGCAGCTTAATGGGGACTAGCGGGGAAAAGTACTTC
TRBD1	-	TRBJ2-3	TRBV28	CASSPRTGGVDTQYF	TGTGCCAGCAGTCCTCGGACAGGGGGCGTAGATACGCAGTATTTT
-	-	TRBJ1-1	TRBV5-8	CASSSKGQSRTEAFF	TGTGCCAGCAGTTCGAAGGGGCAGAGCCGCACTGAAGCTTTCTTT
TRBD2	-	TRBJ2-7	TRBV9	CASSLGGASGIDEQYF	TGTGCCAGCAGCCTTGGGGGGGCTAGCGGGATTGACGAGCAGTACTTC
-	-	TRBJ2-1	TRBV5-1	CASSLGPADSYEQFF	TGCGCCAGCAGCTTGGGGCCGGCGGATAGCTATGAGCAGTTCTTC
TRBD2	-	TRBJ2-1	TRBV9	CASSVGAGGPRGNEQFF	TGTGCCAGCAGCGTAGGGGCGGGAGGGCCGAGGGGGAATGAGCAGTTCTTC
TRBD2	-	TRBJ2-1	TRBV5-6	CASSLEAGGQFF	TGTGCCAGCAGCTTGGAAGCGGGGGGACAGTTCTTC
-	-	TRBJ2-7	TRBV29-1	CSVSTSSDEQYF	TGCAGCGTTAGTACTAGCTCTGACGAGCAGTACTTC
TRBD1	-	TRBJ2-1	TRBV3-1/TRBV3-2	CASSQDTGERSDEQFF	TGTGCCAGCAGCCAAGATACAGGGGAACGATCGGATGAGCAGTTCTTC
TRBD2	once	TRBJ2-1	TRBV5-6	CASSLRQLAGGEQFF	TGTGCCAGCAGCTTGCGCCAACTAGCGGGAGGTGAGCAGTTCTTC
TRBD2	once	TRBJ2-3	TRBV6-5	CASSRTSGYTDTQYF	TGTGCCAGCAGTAGGACTAGCGGGTACACAGATACGCAGTATTTT
-	-	TRBJ2-7	TRBV10-3	CATVDVAGVGAVEYF	TGTGCCACCGTGGATGTAGCAGGGGTCGGCGCGGTAGAGTACTTC
-	-	TRBJ2-7	TRBV10-3	CAISPGDGAPYEQYF	TGTGCCATCAGTCCGGGGGACGGTGCCCCCTACGAGCAGTACTTC
TRBD1	-	TRBJ1-5	TRBV6-5	CASSPGTGLNQPQHF	TGTGCCAGCAGCCCCGGGACAGGGCTAAATCAGCCCCAGCATTTT
-	-	TRBJ1-1	TRBV27	CASSPYGPGLRAEAFF	TGTGCCAGCAGTCCCTACGGGCCAGGGCTTCGGGCTGAAGCTTTCTTT
TRBD1	-	TRBJ2-2	TRBV10-3	CAISDPTGANTGELFF	TGTGCCATCAGTGACCCGACAGGGGCCAACACCGGGGAGCTGTTTTTT
TRBD1	-	TRBJ1-4	TRBV28	CASSVQGVNEKLFF	TGTGCCAGCAGTGTACAGGGGGTAAATGAAAAACTGTTTTTT
-	once	TRBJ1-2	TRBV29-1	CSVETVEDGYTF	TGCAGCGTTGAGACCGTGGAGGACGGCTACACCTTC
-	-	TRBJ2-3	TRBV25-1	CASMRGPGRDTQYF	TGTGCCAGCATGCGGGGGCCGGGAAGAGATACGCAGTATTTT
TRBD1	-	TRBJ2-3	TRBV6-5	CASSSPRTGSDTQYF	TGTGCCAGCAGTTCCCCCAGGACAGGGTCAGATACGCAGTATTTT
TRBD2	-	TRBJ2-7	TRBV2	CASTSGIYEQYF	TGTGCCAGCACTAGCGGGATATACGAGCAGTACTTC
TRBD1	-	TRBJ2-7	TRBV28	CASRPKDRAAYEQYF	TGTGCCAGCAGACCTAAGGACAGGGCGGCCTACGAGCAGTACTTC
TRBD1	-	TRBJ1-1	TRBV11-2	CASSFSGTVNTEAFF	TGTGCCAGCAGCTTTTCTGGGACAGTGAACACTGAAGCTTTCTTT
-	-	TRBJ2-7	TRBV28	CASSRTSTSYEQYF	TGTGCCAGCAGCCGGACTTCGACCTCCTACGAGCAGTACTTC
-	-	TRBJ2-7	TRBV28	CASRRGWVEQYF	TGTGCCAGCAGGCGGGGTTGGGTCGAGCAGTACTTC
TRBD1	-	TRBJ2-1	TRBV18	CASSPIHPGQGNSEQFF	TGTGCCAGCTCACCAATACACCCGGGACAGGGGAACAGTGAGCAGTTCTTC
-	-	TRBJ1-2	TRBV10-3	CAISVDSRLANYGYTF	TGTGCCATCAGTGTCGACAGTCGATTAGCTAACTATGGCTACACCTTC
TRBD1	-	TRBJ1-5	TRBV12-5	CASGRNRGSRIQPQHF	TGTGCTAGTGGCCGGAACAGGGGATCCAGAATTCAGCCCCAGCATTTT
TRBD1	once	TRBJ2-1	TRBV19	CASTTGGVYNEQFF	TGTGCCAGTACCACAGGGGGCGTATACAATGAGCAGTTCTTC